The present T cell receptor delta chain was sequenced within a study of Vδ1+ human thymocytes. Study results and limitations: Thymic TRG and TRD repertoires appeared highly polyclonal.

Extracted RNA was reverse transcribed into cDNA. The CDR3 regions were amplified by multiplex PCR from V-gene primers to a constant-region primer. TCRdb re-called clones from the multiplex PCR reads using CATT. The top ten hold roughly 0.5% of the sample, which has 45,000 to 60,000 delta-chain clones, approximately 15% seen once. In its sample, this clone was seen a few times. What it binds is not known. In germline, CDR1 is TSWWSYY, CDR2 QGS. V dropped 1 base and J dropped 0; count of bases not matched to a gene: 39. The CDR3 contains 28 residues. This clonotype was sampled from a boy under two years old who had congenital heart surgery. This chain uses TRDV1 with TRDJ1, with 9 bases aligning to TRDD3. The sequenced material came from Vdelta1+ gamma-delta thymocytes from the thymus. Subset indicated: FACS-sorted CD3+ TCRalphabeta- TCRVdelta1+ TCRVdelta2- thymocytes. CDR3 region: CALGERHLRLKSLGDRIRPTLYTDKLIF. The CDR3 nucleotides read TGTGCTCTTGGGGAACGGCACCTACGGTTGAAATCGCTGGGGGATCGGATTCGGCCCACACTGTACACCGATAAACTCATCTTT.